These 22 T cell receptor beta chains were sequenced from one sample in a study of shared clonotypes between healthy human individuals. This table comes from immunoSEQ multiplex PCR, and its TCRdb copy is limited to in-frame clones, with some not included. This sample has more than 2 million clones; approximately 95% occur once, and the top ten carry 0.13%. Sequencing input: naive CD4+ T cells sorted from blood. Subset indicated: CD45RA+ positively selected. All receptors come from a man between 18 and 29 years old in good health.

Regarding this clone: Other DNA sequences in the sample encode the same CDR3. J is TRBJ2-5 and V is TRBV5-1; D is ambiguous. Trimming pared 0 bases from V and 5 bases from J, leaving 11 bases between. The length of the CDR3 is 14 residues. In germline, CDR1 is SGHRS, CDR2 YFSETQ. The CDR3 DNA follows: TGCGCCAGCAGCTTGGCGATGGTGGGGGAGACCCAGTACTTC. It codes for CASSLAMVGETQYF.

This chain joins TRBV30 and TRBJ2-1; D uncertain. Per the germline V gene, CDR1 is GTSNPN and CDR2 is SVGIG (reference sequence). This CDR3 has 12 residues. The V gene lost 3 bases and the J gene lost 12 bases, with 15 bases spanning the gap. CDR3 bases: TGTGCCTGGAGCTCTAATTCTAAGTGGCAGTTCTTC. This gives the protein CAWSSNSKWQFF.

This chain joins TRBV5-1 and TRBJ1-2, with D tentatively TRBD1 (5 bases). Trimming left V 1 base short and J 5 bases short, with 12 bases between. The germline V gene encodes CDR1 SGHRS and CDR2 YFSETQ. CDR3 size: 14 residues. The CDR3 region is CASSLYQGGYGYTF. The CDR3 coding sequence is TGCGCCAGCAGCTTGTACCAGGGAGGGTATGGCTACACCTTC.

The CDR3 spells CSVVKAEEGEKLFF. CDR3 sequence (DNA): TGCAGCGTTGTAAAGGCCGAAGAGGGGGAAAAACTGTTTTTT. The chain employs TRBV29-1 and TRBJ1-4, with a weak D call TRBD1 (5 bases). In germline, CDR1 is SQVTM, CDR2 ANQGSEA. V gave up 4 bases and J gave up 8 bases, with 17 bases separating them. CDR3 length equals 14 residues.

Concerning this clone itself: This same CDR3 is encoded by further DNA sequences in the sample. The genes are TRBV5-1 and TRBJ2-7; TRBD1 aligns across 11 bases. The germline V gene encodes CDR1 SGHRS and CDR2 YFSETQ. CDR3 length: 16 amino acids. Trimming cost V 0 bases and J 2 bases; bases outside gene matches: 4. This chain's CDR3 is CASSLGGTGGPYEQYF. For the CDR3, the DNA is TGCGCCAGCAGCTTGGGCGGGACAGGGGGTCCCTACGAGCAGTACTTC.

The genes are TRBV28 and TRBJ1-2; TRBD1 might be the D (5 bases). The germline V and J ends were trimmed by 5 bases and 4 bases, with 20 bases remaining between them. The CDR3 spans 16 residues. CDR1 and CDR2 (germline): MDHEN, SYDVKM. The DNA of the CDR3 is TGTGCCAGCAGTCCCCAAGGGCAGGGCTACCCCTATGGCTACACCTTC. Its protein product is CASSPQGQGYPYGYTF.

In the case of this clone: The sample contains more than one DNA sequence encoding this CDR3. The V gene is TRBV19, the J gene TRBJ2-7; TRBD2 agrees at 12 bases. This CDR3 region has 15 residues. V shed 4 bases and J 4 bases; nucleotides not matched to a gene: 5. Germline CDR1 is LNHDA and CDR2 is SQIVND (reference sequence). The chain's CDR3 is CASSTSGTSGYEQYF. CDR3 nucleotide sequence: TGTGCCAGTAGTACCTCCGGGACTAGCGGGTACGAGCAGTACTTC.

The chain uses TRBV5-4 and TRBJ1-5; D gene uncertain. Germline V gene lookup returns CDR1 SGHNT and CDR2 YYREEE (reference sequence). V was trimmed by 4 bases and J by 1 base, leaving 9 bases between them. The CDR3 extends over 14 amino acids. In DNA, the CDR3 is TGTGCCAGCAGCACGGACCCAAGCAATCAGCCCCAGCATTTT. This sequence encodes CASSTDPSNQPQHF.

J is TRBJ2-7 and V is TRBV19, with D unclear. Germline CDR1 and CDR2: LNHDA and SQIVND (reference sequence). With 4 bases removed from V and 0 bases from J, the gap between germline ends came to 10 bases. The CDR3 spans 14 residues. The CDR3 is CASSNDASSYEQYF. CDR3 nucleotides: TGTGCCAGTAGTAACGACGCCAGCTCCTACGAGCAGTACTTC.

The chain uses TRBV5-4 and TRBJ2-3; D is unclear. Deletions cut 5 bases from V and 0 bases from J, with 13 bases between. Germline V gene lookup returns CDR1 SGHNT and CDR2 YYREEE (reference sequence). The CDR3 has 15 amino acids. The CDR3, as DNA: TGTGCCAGCAGTCAAGAAGTGGCTAGCACAGATACGCAGTATTTT. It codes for CASSQEVASTDTQYF.

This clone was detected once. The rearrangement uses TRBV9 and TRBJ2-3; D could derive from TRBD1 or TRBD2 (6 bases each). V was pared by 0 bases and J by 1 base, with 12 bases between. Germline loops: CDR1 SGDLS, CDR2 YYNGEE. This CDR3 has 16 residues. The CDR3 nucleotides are TGTGCCAGCAGCGTAGCTAGTAGGGGGGGCACAGATACGCAGTATTTT. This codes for CASSVASRGGTDTQYF.

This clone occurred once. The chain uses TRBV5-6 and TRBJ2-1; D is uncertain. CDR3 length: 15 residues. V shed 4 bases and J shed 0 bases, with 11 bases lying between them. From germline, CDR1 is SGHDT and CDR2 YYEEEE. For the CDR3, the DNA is TGTGCCAGCAGCCGTAGCAAGAGCTCCTACAATGAGCAGTTCTTC. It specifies CASSRSKSSYNEQFF.

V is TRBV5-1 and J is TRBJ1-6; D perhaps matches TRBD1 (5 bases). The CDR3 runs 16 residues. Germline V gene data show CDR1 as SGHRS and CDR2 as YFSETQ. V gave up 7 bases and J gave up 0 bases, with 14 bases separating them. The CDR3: CASATGGSSYNSPLHF. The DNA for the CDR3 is TGCGCCAGCGCCACAGGAGGGAGCTCCTATAATTCACCCCTCCACTTT.

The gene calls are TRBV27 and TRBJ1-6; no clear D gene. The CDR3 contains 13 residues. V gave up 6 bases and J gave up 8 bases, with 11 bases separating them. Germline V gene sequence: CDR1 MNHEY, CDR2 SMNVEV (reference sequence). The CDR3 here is CASRENVYSPLHF. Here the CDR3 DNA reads TGTGCCAGCAGGGAAAACGTTTATTCACCCCTCCACTTT.

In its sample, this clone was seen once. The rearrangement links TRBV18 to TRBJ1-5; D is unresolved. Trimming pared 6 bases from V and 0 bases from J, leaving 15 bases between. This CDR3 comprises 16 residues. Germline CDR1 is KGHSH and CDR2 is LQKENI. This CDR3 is CASSSSVLHSNQPQHF. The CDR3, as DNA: TGTGCCAGCTCCTCCTCAGTACTCCATAGCAATCAGCCCCAGCATTTT.

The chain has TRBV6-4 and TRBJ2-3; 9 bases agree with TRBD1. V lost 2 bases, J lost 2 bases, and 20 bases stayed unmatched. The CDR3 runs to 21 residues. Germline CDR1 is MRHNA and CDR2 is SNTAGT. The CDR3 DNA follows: TGTGCCAGCAGTGACCAGAAACAGGGGGCTGAGGGACTCCAACTCACAGATACGCAGTATTTT. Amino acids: CASSDQKQGAEGLQLTDTQYF.

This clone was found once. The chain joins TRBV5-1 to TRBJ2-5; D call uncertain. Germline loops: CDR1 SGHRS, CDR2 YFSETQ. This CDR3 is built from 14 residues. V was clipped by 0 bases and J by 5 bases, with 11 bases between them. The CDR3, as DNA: TGCGCCAGCAGCTTGGTGGCAGGTACGGAGACCCAGTACTTC. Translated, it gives CASSLVAGTETQYF.

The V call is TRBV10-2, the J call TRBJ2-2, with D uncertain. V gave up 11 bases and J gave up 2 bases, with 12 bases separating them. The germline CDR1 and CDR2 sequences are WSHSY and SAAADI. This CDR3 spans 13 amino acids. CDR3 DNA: TGCGCCGGGCTGACGGAAAACACCGGGGAGCTGTTTTTT. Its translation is CAGLTENTGELFF.

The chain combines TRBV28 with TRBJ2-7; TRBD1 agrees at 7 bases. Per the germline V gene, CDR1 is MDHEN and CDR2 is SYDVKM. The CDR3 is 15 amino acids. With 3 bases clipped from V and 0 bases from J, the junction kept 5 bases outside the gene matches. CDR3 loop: CASSFGQAYSYEQYF. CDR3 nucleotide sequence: TGTGCCAGCAGTTTCGGACAGGCTTACTCCTACGAGCAGTACTTC.

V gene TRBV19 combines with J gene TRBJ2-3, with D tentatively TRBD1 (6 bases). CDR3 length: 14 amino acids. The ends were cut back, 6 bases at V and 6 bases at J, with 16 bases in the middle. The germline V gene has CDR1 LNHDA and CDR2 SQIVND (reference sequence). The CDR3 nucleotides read TGTGCCAGTAGCAGAAATCCTACAGGGGATACGCAGTATTTT. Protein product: CASSRNPTGDTQYF.

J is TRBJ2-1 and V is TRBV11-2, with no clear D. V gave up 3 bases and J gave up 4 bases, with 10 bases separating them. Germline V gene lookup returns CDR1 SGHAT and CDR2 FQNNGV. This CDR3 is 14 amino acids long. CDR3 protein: CASSFVGFYNEQFF. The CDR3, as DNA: TGTGCCAGCAGCTTCGTTGGCTTTTACAATGAGCAGTTCTTC.

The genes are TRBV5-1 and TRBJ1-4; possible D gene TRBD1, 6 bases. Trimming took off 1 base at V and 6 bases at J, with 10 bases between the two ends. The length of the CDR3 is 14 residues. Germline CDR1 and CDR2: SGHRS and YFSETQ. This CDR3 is CASSLWAGDEKLFF. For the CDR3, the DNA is TGCGCCAGCAGCTTGTGGGCAGGGGATGAAAAACTGTTTTTT.